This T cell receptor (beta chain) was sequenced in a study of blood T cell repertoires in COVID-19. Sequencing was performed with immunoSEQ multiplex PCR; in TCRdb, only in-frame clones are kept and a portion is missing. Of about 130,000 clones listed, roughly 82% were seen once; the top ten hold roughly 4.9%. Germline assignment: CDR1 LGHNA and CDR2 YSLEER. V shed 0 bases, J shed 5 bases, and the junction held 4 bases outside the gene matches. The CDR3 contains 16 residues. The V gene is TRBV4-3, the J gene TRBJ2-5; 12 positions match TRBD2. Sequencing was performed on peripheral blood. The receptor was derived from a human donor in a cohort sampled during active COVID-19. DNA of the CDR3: TGCGCCAGCAGCCAAGACCCTAGCGGGAGGGCCGAGACCCAGTACTTC. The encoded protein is CASSQDPSGRAETQYF.